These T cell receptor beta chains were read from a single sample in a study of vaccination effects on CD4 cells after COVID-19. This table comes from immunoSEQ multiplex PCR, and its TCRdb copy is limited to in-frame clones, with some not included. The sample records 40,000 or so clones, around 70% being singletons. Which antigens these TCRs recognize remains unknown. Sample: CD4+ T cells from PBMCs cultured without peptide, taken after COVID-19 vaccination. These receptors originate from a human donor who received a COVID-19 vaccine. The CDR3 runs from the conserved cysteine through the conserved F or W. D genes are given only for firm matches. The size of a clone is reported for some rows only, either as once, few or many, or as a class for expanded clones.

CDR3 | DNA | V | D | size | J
CASRPSLQGSNQPQHF | TGTGCCAGCAGACCCAGCCTACAGGGTAGCAATCAGCCCCAGCATTTT | TRBV2 | NA | few | TRBJ1-5
CASSIGTGLFEQYF | TGCGCCAGCAGCATCGGGACAGGGTTATTCGAGCAGTACTTC | TRBV10-1 | TRBD1 | NA | TRBJ2-7
CASSIGGQGSIGNTIYF | TGTGCCAGTAGTATCGGGGGACAGGGATCAATTGGAAACACCATATATTTT | TRBV19 | TRBD1 | NA | TRBJ1-3
CASSRALNTEAFF | TGTGCCAGCAGTAGGGCTCTGAACACTGAAGCTTTCTTT | TRBV6-5 | NA | NA | TRBJ1-1
CASSPQGSILGQETQYF | TGTGCCAGCAGCCCACAGGGAAGTATCCTGGGGCAAGAGACCCAGTACTTC | TRBV9 | NA | NA | TRBJ2-5
CSAGPQETQYF | TGCAGCGCAGGTCCTCAAGAGACCCAGTACTTC | TRBV29-1 | NA | NA | TRBJ2-5
CATSTGLAKNNEQFF | TGTGCCACCAGCACGGGACTAGCAAAAAACAATGAGCAGTTCTTC | TRBV15 | TRBD2 | NA | TRBJ2-1
CASSLGQLNEKLFF | TGTGCCAGCAGCTTGGGACAGCTTAATGAAAAACTGTTTTTT | TRBV5-8 | NA | NA | TRBJ1-4
CASSHGARAQYF | TGTGCCAGTAGTCATGGAGCAAGGGCGCAGTATTTT | TRBV19 | NA | NA | TRBJ2-3
CASSPGTGAQPQHF | TGTGCCAGCTCACCGGGGACAGGGGCCCAGCCCCAGCATTTT | TRBV18 | TRBD1 | NA | TRBJ1-5
CAISTANTGELFF | TGTGCCATCAGTACAGCGAACACCGGGGAGCTGTTTTTT | TRBV10-3 | NA | NA | TRBJ2-2
CASMLGAGGVTDTQYF | TGTGCCAGCATGTTGGGAGCGGGCGGAGTCACAGATACGCAGTATTTT | TRBV9 | NA | NA | TRBJ2-3
CASSKRDSYYEQYF | TGCGCCAGCAGCAAACGGGACTCTTACTACGAGCAGTACTTC | TRBV5-1 | NA | NA | TRBJ2-7
CASSLVGLAGVYEQYF | TGTGCCAGCAGCTTGGTGGGACTAGCGGGAGTTTACGAGCAGTACTTC | TRBV5-6 | TRBD2 | NA | TRBJ2-7
CASSQFLGGQETQYF | TGTGCCAGCAGCCAATTCTTGGGGGGCCAAGAGACCCAGTACTTC | TRBV7-6 | NA | NA | TRBJ2-5
CASSPPGLAGRNEQFF | TGTGCCAGCAGCCCCCCGGGACTAGCGGGGCGGAATGAGCAGTTCTTC | TRBV3-1/TRBV3-2 | TRBD2 | NA | TRBJ2-1
CASSMAGQSYNEQFF | TGTGCCAGTAGTATGGCTGGACAGTCCTACAATGAGCAGTTCTTC | TRBV19 | NA | NA | TRBJ2-1
CASSRQGGLAYEQYF | TGTGCCAGCAGCAGACAAGGAGGGTTAGCTTACGAGCAGTACTTC | TRBV6-5 | NA | NA | TRBJ2-7
CASSSGTGNEKLFF | TGCGCCAGCAGCTCCGGGACAGGGAATGAAAAACTGTTTTTT | TRBV5-1 | TRBD1 | once | TRBJ1-4
CASSTGHPSTDTQYF | TGTGCCAGCAGTACGGGACACCCTAGCACAGATACGCAGTATTTT | TRBV2 | NA | NA | TRBJ2-3
CASSRGTDYTDTQYF | TGTGCCAGCAGCAGGGGGACAGACTACACAGATACGCAGTATTTT | TRBV25-1 | TRBD1 | NA | TRBJ2-3
CASSEGGSGGTGTQYF | TGTGCCAGCAGTGAAGGAGGTAGCGGGGGAACAGGTACGCAGTATTTT | TRBV6-1 | TRBD2 | NA | TRBJ2-3
CASSLRRENQETQYF | TGTGCCAGCAGCTTACGGCGGGAGAACCAAGAGACCCAGTACTTC | TRBV7-6 | TRBD2 | NA | TRBJ2-5
CASSLRAGELSGNTIYF | TGCGCCAGCAGCTTACGCGCCGGGGAACTCTCTGGAAACACCATATATTTT | TRBV5-1 | NA | few | TRBJ1-3